This section outlines one T cell receptor (beta chain) sequence together with its context. Its antigen is unknown. Amplified TCR beta CDR3 regions derived from RNA transcripts. When the TCR CDR3 underwent first-round RT-PCR, the HTBI primer set was used. TCRdb processed the multiplex PCR reads anew with MiXCR; each CDR3 protein has one entry. The sample lists 300,000 to 450,000 distinct CDR3 sequences; 25% were seen once. This CDR3 region has 16 residues. Unmatched junction bases numbered 13, after V lost 5 bases and J lost 0 bases. The germline CDR1 and CDR2 sequences are DFQATT and SNEGSKA (reference sequence). The data derive from a study of T cells in Graves' hyperthyroidism and ophthalmopathy. Study at large: Peripheral blood samples were taken at initial diagnosis, prior to any treatment.

Study-wide results and limits: Peripheral blood also featured most of the thyroid clonotypes expanded above 0.001.

Stable Graves' hyperthyroidism meant no ophthalmopathy progression within 18 months. The TCR originated in a man between 45 and 60 years old with Graves' hyperthyroidism. The genes are TRBV20-1 and TRBJ2-7, with 7 bases identical to TRBD2. The sample consisted of blood. Here the CDR3 reads CSAGLPGGSSSYEQYF. Here the CDR3 DNA reads TGCAGTGCTGGCTTACCTGGCGGGAGTAGCTCCTACGAGCAGTACTTC.